Below, 10 T cell receptor beta chains from the same sample are listed, as sequenced in a study of blood T cell repertoires in COVID-19. The method was immunoSEQ multiplex PCR; TCRdb's version includes in-frame clones alone and lacks a portion of them. The sample lists more than 65,000 clones, about 89% occurring once. Sequences were obtained from peripheral blood. These TCRs come from a man in his fifties with acute or convalescent COVID-19.

The rearrangement links TRBV10-3 to TRBJ2-2, with D possibly matching TRBD2 (5 bases). Germline CDR1 and CDR2: ENHRY and SYGVKD. The CDR3 runs to 13 residues. Trimming took off 6 bases at V and 2 bases at J, with 7 bases between the two ends. The CDR3 spells CAISSGNTGELFF. The CDR3 DNA reads TGTGCCATCAGCAGCGGAAACACCGGGGAGCTGTTTTTT.

The J gene is TRBJ2-2, the V gene TRBV5-1, with 8 bases aligning to TRBD2. The germline gives CDR1 SGHRS, CDR2 YFSETQ. The CDR3 totals 16 residues. V was clipped by 2 bases and J by 1 base; unmatched bases: 4. The CDR3 reads CASSLRGGQNTGELFF. DNA of the CDR3: TGCGCCAGCAGCTTACGCGGGGGGCAGAACACCGGGGAGCTGTTTTTT.

The chain carries TRBV14 and TRBJ2-7; D remains unclear. This CDR3 region has 14 residues. CDR1 is SGHDN, CDR2 FVKESK, per germline. V was clipped by 3 bases and J by 4 bases, with 13 bases between them. The CDR3: CASSHYSTPYEQYV. CDR3 in DNA: TGTGCCAGCAGCCATTACTCCACCCCATACGAGCAGTACGTC.

This chain links TRBV4-1 with TRBJ1-2, with TRBD1 matching 7 bases. V lost 3 bases to trimming and J lost 8 bases; unmatched junction nucleotides: 12. The CDR3 has 15 amino acids. CDR1 is MGHRA and CDR2 is YSYEKL in the germline V gene. The CDR3 protein is CASSQTGPLTDGYTF. DNA for the CDR3: TGCGCCAGCAGCCAGACAGGGCCCTTAACTGACGGCTACACCTTC.

This chain connects TRBV4-1 to TRBJ1-2; D is uncertain. V lost 2 bases and J 4 bases, leaving 11 bases between the germline ends. The CDR3 length is 14 residues. Germline loops: CDR1 MGHRA, CDR2 YSYEKL. The CDR3 region has the DNA TGCGCCAGCAGCCAACCCCAGAACCTCTATGGCTACACCTTC. This sequence encodes CASSQPQNLYGYTF.

Here the CDR3 DNA reads TGCGCCAGCAGCCATTCCCCCGGGACAGGGGAAAACTATGGCTACACCTTC. As protein: CASSHSPGTGENYGYTF. The chain couples TRBV4-1 to TRBJ1-2; 10 bases match TRBD1. Germline CDR1 and CDR2: MGHRA and YSYEKL. CDR3 size: 17 residues. With 3 bases clipped from V and 2 bases from J, the junction kept 9 bases outside the gene matches.

The chain combines TRBV28 with TRBJ1-1; D might be TRBD1 (5 bases). CDR3 length: 12 amino acids. Germline V lookup: CDR1 MDHEN, CDR2 SYDVKM. V lost 10 bases, J lost 5 bases, and 14 bases lay in between. The CDR3 region is CATLRGVTEAFF. Here the CDR3 DNA reads TGTGCCACTCTCCGGGGGGTTACTGAAGCTTTCTTT. The variable domain in full, completed from reference TRBV28 and TRBJ1-1, reads DVKVTQSSRYLVKRTGEKVFLECVQDMDHENMFWYRQDPGLGLRLIYFSYDVKMKEKGDIPEGYSVSREKKERFSLILESASTNQTSMYLCATLRGVTEAFFGQGTRLTVV.

This clone was picked up one time. The genes are TRBV3-1 (or the pseudogene TRBV3-2) and TRBJ2-3; TRBD2 agrees at 8 bases. V lost 3 bases, J lost 1 base, and 3 bases stayed unmatched. Germline CDR1 LGHDT, CDR2 YNNKEL (reference sequence). The CDR3 is made up of 15 amino acids. The CDR3 reads CASSQTGGGTDTQYF. The CDR3 DNA reads as TGTGCCAGCAGCCAGACCGGGGGGGGCACAGATACGCAGTATTTT.

This clone has just one count. The rearrangement joins TRBV5-1 to TRBJ1-2; D might be TRBD1 (6 bases). The germline V and J ends were trimmed by 3 bases and 7 bases, with 16 bases remaining between them. Germline assignment: CDR1 SGHRS and CDR2 YFSETQ. The CDR3 contains 14 residues. CDR3 region: CASSSEDRLAGYTF. The CDR3 coding sequence is TGCGCCAGCAGCTCCGAGGACAGACTAGCTGGCTACACCTTC.

The chain joins TRBV20-1 to TRBJ1-1; 8 bases are shared with TRBD1. This CDR3 is 14 amino acids long. Germline V gives CDR1 DFQATT, CDR2 SNEGSKA (reference sequence). V shed 3 bases, J shed 3 bases, and the junction held 6 bases outside the gene matches. The CDR3 is CSASMDRDYTEAFF. The DNA of the CDR3 is TGCAGTGCTAGTATGGACAGGGATTACACTGAAGCTTTCTTT.